This T cell receptor (beta chain) emerged from a study of technical replicates of blood from a handful of donors. The assay was immunoSEQ multiplex PCR, and TCRdb's table has in-frame clones only and misses some. The sample shows roughly 15,000 clones, 82% of them seen only once. The CDR3 extends over 14 amino acids. CDR1 is MNHEY, CDR2 SVGAGI, per germline. V lost 6 bases and J 4 bases, leaving 13 bases between the germline ends. The receptor was isolated from a human donor in good health. Some clones in this sample may be carry-over from other donors' samples. Sequenced material: PBMCs. The chain joins TRBV6-5 to TRBJ2-1, with D possibly being TRBD2 (5 bases). In DNA form, the CDR3 reads TGTGCCAGCAGGGGTGCTAGCCTTTACAATGAGCAGTTCTTC. Its protein is CASRGASLYNEQFF.